This TCR beta chain stems from a study of blood T cell repertoires in COVID-19. Overall study context: Donors in the United States, Italy and Spain gave samples during acute or convalescent COVID-19. In each case, the material was cDNA or gDNA derived from T cells, B-cell-depleted T cells, or PBMCs.

Study processing details: Amplification with reference gene primers provided the estimates of nucleated cell counts. Produced via immunoSEQ multiplex PCR; TCRdb's table is partial and in-frame only. D and trimming come from the DNA, and the V and J calls and clone size come from that table. The sample consists of 150,000 to 200,000 clones, about 89% of them appearing once. The sequenced sample consisted of peripheral blood. The sequence was obtained from a young man who had recovered from COVID-19.

In DNA form, the CDR3 reads TGCGCCAGCAGCTTGGCCCGGGACAATTCCTACGAGCAGTACTTC. Its translation: CASSLARDNSYEQYF. The chain is built from TRBV5-1 and TRBJ2-7; D perhaps matches TRBD1 (6 bases). Germline V lookup: CDR1 SGHRS, CDR2 YFSETQ. Between the trimmed V and J ends, which lost 0 bases and 1 base, there was a span of 11 bases. The CDR3 is made up of 15 amino acids.